Following are 12 T cell receptor beta chains from one sample sequenced in a study of Graves' ophthalmopathy and Graves' hyperthyroidism. Amplifying from RNA transcripts, the study obtained TCR beta CDR3 regions. An initial RT-PCR round employing HTBI primers preceded a second-round multiplex PCR. TCRdb re-derived calls from the multiplex PCR reads in MiXCR, one entry per CDR3 protein. The profile covers around 22,000 distinct CDR3 sequences, with around 50% appearing a single time and approximately 7% taken by the ten largest. Sequencing was done on a sample of peripheral blood. The receptor set was obtained from an adult woman with stable Graves' hyperthyroidism.

This chain uses TRBV27 with TRBJ2-2, with TRBD1 identical over 8 bases. Germline V lookup: CDR1 MNHEY, CDR2 SMNVEV (reference sequence). V dropped 7 bases and J dropped 7; count of bases not matched to a gene: 5. The CDR3 spans 13 residues. CDR3 sequence (DNA): TGTGCCAGCAAGTCCAGGGGGCACGGGGAGCTGTTTTTT. This encodes CASKSRGHGELFF.

This clonotype appeared many times. The V and J genes are TRBV4-2 and TRBJ2-2; 11 bases line up with TRBD2. This CDR3 region has 17 residues. From germline, CDR1 is LGHNA and CDR2 YNFKEQ. The V segment lost 0 bases and the J segment 4 bases; nucleotides outside the gene matches: 4. The chain's CDR3 is CASSQDPLAGGTGELFF. The CDR3, as DNA: TGTGCCAGCAGCCAAGATCCCCTAGCGGGAGGCACCGGGGAGCTGTTTTTT.

Only a few counts were recorded for this clonotype. This clone may be a read error of a much larger clone one base away. The chain recombines TRBV27 with TRBJ2-7; 7 bases are shared with TRBD2. Germline CDR1 MNHEY, CDR2 SMNVEV (reference sequence). The trim removed 8 bases at V and 2 bases at J, leaving 6 bases unmatched. CDR3 length equals 13 residues. The CDR3 sequence: CASSGGIAYEQYF. The CDR3 DNA sequence: TGTGCCAGCTCGGGGGGAATCGCCTACGAGCAGTACTTC.

The chain joins TRBV15 to TRBJ2-2, with D perhaps TRBD2 (7 bases). Deletions cut 0 bases from V and 6 bases from J, with 20 bases between. The germline CDR1 and CDR2 sequences are LNHNV and YYDKDF (reference sequence). The CDR3 has 18 residues. DNA of the CDR3: TGTGCCACCAGCAGAGATCGGACTAGGAGGGGGATGCCCGGGGAGCTGTTTTTT. It yields the protein CATSRDRTRRGMPGELFF.

This clonotype has a count of ten or more. V usage is TRBV10-3 and J usage is TRBJ2-7; 9 positions match TRBD1. The CDR3 has 14 residues. The junction had 10 bases not matched to a gene; V was cut back by 8 bases and J by 5 bases. The germline CDR1 and CDR2 sequences are ENHRY and SYGVKD. The CDR3 region has the DNA TGTGCCATCTACCCGGGACAGGGCCCCCACGAGCAGTACTTC. Amino acid sequence: CAIYPGQGPHEQYF.

This clonotype was observed many times. A much larger clone lies a single base off, so this may be a read error. The chain carries TRBV4-1 and TRBJ2-7; the D gene is possibly TRBD2 (6 bases). The CDR3 runs to 15 residues. CDR1 is MGHRA and CDR2 is YSYEKL in the germline V gene. The V gene lost 3 bases and the J gene lost 2 bases, with 14 bases spanning the gap. The CDR3 nucleotides read TGCGCCAGCAGCCATAGAAAGGGGACTGCCTACGAGCAGTACTTC. Residues: CASSHRKGTAYEQYF.

This clonotype came up many times. The rearrangement uses TRBV30 and TRBJ2-7; perhaps TRBD2 as D (6 bases). The germline V gene encodes CDR1 GTSNPN and CDR2 SVGIG (reference sequence). The CDR3 has 12 residues. Trimming removed 4 bases from V and 3 bases from J, with 10 bases in between. DNA for the CDR3: TGTGCCTGGAATACGGGAGACTACGAGCAGTACTTC. Its protein product is CAWNTGDYEQYF.

The chain is built from TRBV11-3 and TRBJ1-2; TRBD1 agrees at 7 bases. V shed 5 bases, J shed 0 bases, and the junction held 3 bases outside the gene matches. In germline, CDR1 is SGHNT, CDR2 YENEEA. The CDR3 covers 14 residues. Written as DNA, the CDR3 is TGTGCCAGCAGCGGTGGGACAGCTAACTATGGCTACACCTTC. It yields the protein CASSGGTANYGYTF.

The V and J genes are TRBV15 and TRBJ2-7; D is possibly TRBD1 (6 bases). V lost 4 bases, J lost 3 bases, and 13 bases lay in between. The CDR3 length is 14 residues. Germline V gene data show CDR1 as LNHNV and CDR2 as YYDKDF (reference sequence). In nucleotides, the CDR3 is TGTGCCACCAGCATACACAGGGAGAGCTACGAGCAGTACTTC. It encodes CATSIHRESYEQYF.

The chain joins TRBV29-1 to TRBJ2-3, with D uncertain. Per germline, CDR1 SQVTM and CDR2 ANQGSEA. The CDR3 consists of 11 residues. Trimming pared 7 bases from V and 0 bases from J, leaving 5 bases between. The CDR3 sequence: CSAPSTDTQYF. As DNA, the CDR3 is TGCAGCGCCCCGAGCACAGATACGCAGTATTTT.

This clonotype was observed once. The chain recombines TRBV20-1 with TRBJ2-7; D is uncertain. Trimming stripped 1 base from V and 6 bases from J, with 4 bases between. The CDR3 extends over 10 amino acids. Germline lookup yields CDR1 DFQATT and CDR2 SNEGSKA (reference sequence). CDR3: CSARGAEQYF. CDR3 nucleotide sequence: TGCAGTGCTAGAGGTGCCGAGCAGTACTTC.

This chain links TRBV10-3 with TRBJ2-7; D might be TRBD2 (5 bases). V was pared by 6 bases and J by 0 bases, with 15 bases between. This CDR3 is built from 15 residues. Germline CDR1 and CDR2: ENHRY and SYGVKD. The CDR3 spells CAISNSVRASYEQYF. Here the CDR3 DNA reads TGTGCCATCAGCAACAGCGTGAGGGCCTCCTACGAGCAGTACTTC.